The next 24 T cell receptor beta chains were all read from a single sample in a study of shared clonotypes between healthy human individuals. Sequencing used immunoSEQ multiplex PCR; TCRdb keeps in-frame clones, though not all of them. The sample shows around 940,000 clones, more than 75% of them seen only once. Material for sequencing was memory CD4+ T cells sorted from blood. The sample's subset: CD45RA-negative fraction. Receptors originate from a man younger than 35 in good health.

The chain employs TRBV19 and TRBJ2-2; no definite D call. The germline gives CDR1 LNHDA, CDR2 SQIVND (reference sequence). Trimming took 5 bases from V and 0 from J, leaving 10 bases between them. The CDR3 extends over 15 amino acids. CDR3 protein: CASSVTVSNTGELFF. CDR3 sequence (DNA): TGTGCCAGTAGTGTAACGGTTTCGAACACCGGGGAGCTGTTTTTT.

The chain has TRBV28 and TRBJ1-1, with no clear D. The V and J ends lost 4 bases and 1 base respectively, with 13 bases between them. The CDR3 consists of 15 residues. The germline V gene has CDR1 MDHEN and CDR2 SYDVKM. The CDR3 nucleotides read TGTGCCAGCAGTTCTACGGGAGCAGGGAACACTGAAGCTTTCTTT. Residues: CASSSTGAGNTEAFF.

Regarding this clone: Within the sample, other DNA sequences also encode this same CDR3. The V call is TRBV7-2, the J call TRBJ2-3; no reliable D call. V gave up 4 bases and J gave up 4 bases, with 9 bases separating them. CDR1 is SGHTA, CDR2 FQGNSA, per germline. The CDR3 sequence is 13 residues long. In DNA, the CDR3 is TGTGCCAGCAGCTCACCAGGCCCAGATACGCAGTATTTT. It specifies CASSSPGPDTQYF.

This chain connects TRBV9 to TRBJ2-2, with D possibly being TRBD1 or TRBD2 (6 bases each). The V and J ends lost 4 bases and 2 bases respectively, with 18 bases between them. Germline V lookup: CDR1 SGDLS, CDR2 YYNGEE. The CDR3 is 17 residues long. CDR3 residues: CASSLNGGVLNTGELFF. CDR3 in DNA: TGTGCCAGCAGCCTTAACGGGGGCGTCTTAAACACCGGGGAGCTGTTTTTT.

The J gene is TRBJ1-2, the V gene TRBV19, with TRBD1 as a possible D gene (6 bases). CDR3 size: 15 residues. Trimming left V 5 bases short and J 6 bases short, with 19 bases between. The germline V gene encodes CDR1 LNHDA and CDR2 SQIVND (reference sequence). CDR3: CASSPRLDSLDGYTF. In DNA, the CDR3 is TGTGCCAGTAGTCCCCGGCTGGACAGTCTGGATGGCTACACCTTC.

V usage is TRBV9 and J usage is TRBJ1-2, with a tentative D call TRBD1 (6 bases). From germline, CDR1 is SGDLS and CDR2 YYNGEE. V shed 0 bases and J shed 5 bases, with 11 bases lying between them. CDR3 size: 14 residues. The CDR3 loop is CASSVALTGYGYTF. The DNA for the CDR3 is TGTGCCAGCAGCGTAGCCCTAACAGGGTATGGCTACACCTTC.

This clone was counted many times. The chain employs TRBV6-1 and TRBJ2-1; the D gene could be TRBD1 or TRBD2 (5 bases each). With 4 bases removed from V and 2 bases from J, the gap between germline ends came to 12 bases. Germline CDR1 reads MNHNS; CDR2 reads SASEGT. The CDR3 totals 15 residues. The CDR3 loop reads CASSARDLAYNEQFF. The CDR3 region has the DNA TGTGCCAGCAGTGCCCGGGACCTAGCCTACAATGAGCAGTTCTTC.

This chain joins TRBV19 and TRBJ2-1; the D is unclear. CDR3 length: 12 amino acids. Trimming left V 2 bases short and J 9 bases short, with 8 bases between. Germline V gene data show CDR1 as LNHDA and CDR2 as SQIVND (reference sequence). This CDR3 is CASSIRYGEQFF. The CDR3, as DNA: TGTGCCAGTAGTATACGGTATGGTGAGCAGTTCTTC.

V and J are TRBV28 and TRBJ2-3; either TRBD1 or TRBD2 may supply D (7 bases each). The CDR3 consists of 15 residues. Germline values: CDR1 MDHEN, CDR2 SYDVKM. V lost 4 bases and J 3 bases, leaving 14 bases between the germline ends. The CDR3 sequence: CASSSQGGGTDTQYF. The CDR3 nucleotides read TGTGCCAGCAGTTCCCAGGGGGGGGGAACAGATACGCAGTATTTT.

The chain combines TRBV11-2 with TRBJ1-2; no firm D call. Trimming removed 1 base from V and 6 bases from J, with 18 bases in between. CDR3 size: 16 residues. Germline-derived CDR1 and CDR2 are SGHAT and FQNNGV. CDR3 sequence (DNA): TGTGCCAGCAGCTTAGTTGTCACCCCAGCTTGGAATGGCTACACCTTC. Encoded protein: CASSLVVTPAWNGYTF.

This clone showed up just a few times. V gene TRBV6-5 combines with J gene TRBJ1-2; D may be TRBD1 (5 bases). V lost 7 bases to trimming and J lost 3 bases, with 9 bases between them. CDR1 and CDR2 (germline): MNHEY, SVGAGI. CDR3 size: 12 residues. The DNA for the CDR3 is TGTGCCAGCATAGGGGCGGACTATGGCTACACCTTC. This encodes CASIGADYGYTF.

This chain joins TRBV27 and TRBJ1-5, with D possibly being TRBD1 (6 bases). Trimming shortened V by 6 bases and J by 2 bases, and 17 bases separated the two germline ends. CDR3 length equals 16 residues. CDR1 MNHEY and CDR2 SMNVEV come from the germline V gene (reference sequence). This chain's CDR3 is CASSRGTRAGNQPQHF. Here the CDR3 DNA reads TGTGCCAGCAGCCGAGGGACACGCGCGGGCAATCAGCCCCAGCATTTT.

V and J are TRBV30 and TRBJ2-2, with 7 bases lining up with TRBD2. J gave up 1 base and V 4 bases, and 3 bases lay outside the gene matches. The germline V gene encodes CDR1 GTSNPN and CDR2 SVGIG (reference sequence). This CDR3 spans 14 amino acids. The CDR3: CAWTKRGNTGELFF. CDR3 bases: TGTGCCTGGACGAAGCGGGGGAACACCGGGGAGCTGTTTTTT.

This clone was detected only a few times. The chain carries TRBV4-3 and TRBJ2-3; no clear D gene. CDR1 LGHNA and CDR2 YSLEER come from the germline V gene. Trimming cost V 0 bases and J 2 bases, with 9 bases left between them. This CDR3 spans 15 amino acids. CDR3 loop: CASSQDSRHTDTQYF. The CDR3 nucleotides read TGCGCCAGCAGCCAAGATTCACGCCACACAGATACGCAGTATTTT.

The chain employs TRBV28 and TRBJ2-2, with D hard to call. The CDR3 runs 13 residues. V was pared by 5 bases and J by 3 bases, with 7 bases between. Per germline, CDR1 MDHEN and CDR2 SYDVKM. CDR3 amino acids: CASSRLDTGELFF. CDR3 coding DNA: TGTGCCAGCAGTCGTTTGGACACCGGGGAGCTGTTTTTT.

This clone has just one count. This chain joins TRBV6-5 and TRBJ2-1; 8 bases map to TRBD1. Germline V CDR1 and CDR2: MNHEY, SVGAGI. CDR3 length equals 13 residues. V gave up 6 bases and J gave up 10 bases; unmatched junction bases: 8. As DNA, the CDR3 is TGTGCCAGCAGCGACAGGGGTCACAGAGAGCAGTTCTTC. Its protein product is CASSDRGHREQFF.

The chain uses TRBV21-1 and TRBJ2-1; TRBD2, as called in the table, went unchecked against the DNA. TRBV21-1 is a documented pseudogene. The CDR3 covers 16 residues. This chain's CDR3 is CASSKRRRGNYNEQFF. The CDR3 region has the DNA TGTGCCAGCAGCAAAAGGCGGCGGGGCAACTACAATGAGCAGTTCTTC.

The V gene is TRBV19, the J gene TRBJ2-3; maybe TRBD2 (6 bases). From germline, CDR1 is LNHDA and CDR2 SQIVND (reference sequence). V lost 7 bases to trimming and J lost 2 bases, with 16 bases between them. This CDR3 comprises 15 residues. The DNA for the CDR3 is TGTGCCAGTACCATGGGGACTCTATCCACAGATACGCAGTATTTT. This gives the protein CASTMGTLSTDTQYF.

The chain joins TRBV5-6 to TRBJ2-1; TRBD1 aligns across 7 bases. The CDR3 contains 12 residues. V gave up 2 bases and J gave up 10 bases; unmatched junction bases: 3. Germline CDR1 SGHDT, CDR2 YYEEEE. The CDR3 sequence: CASSFDREEQFF. The CDR3, as DNA: TGTGCCAGCAGCTTTGACAGGGAGGAGCAGTTCTTC.

For this clone: In the same sample, other DNA sequences code for this CDR3. The chain employs TRBV6-1 and TRBJ1-2; TRBD1 matches at 9 bases. Per the germline V gene, CDR1 is MNHNS and CDR2 is SASEGT. The CDR3 runs to 14 residues. Unmatched junction bases numbered 1, after V lost 4 bases and J lost 1 base. The CDR3 bases are TGTGCCAGCAGTGGGGGACAGGGTAACTATGGCTACACCTTC. This encodes CASSGGQGNYGYTF.

This clone was seen only once. The chain joins TRBV2 to TRBJ1-1; no reliable D call. This CDR3 spans 14 amino acids. Trimming shortened V by 10 bases and J by 7 bases, and 22 bases separated the two germline ends. Germline V CDR1 and CDR2: SNHLY, FYNNEI. CDR3 protein: CATHKDASSGEAFF. CDR3 nucleotide sequence: TGTGCCACCCACAAAGATGCGAGCAGTGGTGAAGCTTTCTTT.

The chain has TRBV11-2 and TRBJ2-1; D uncertain. Per the germline V gene, CDR1 is SGHAT and CDR2 is FQNNGV. The CDR3 is 14 residues long. With 0 bases removed from V and 5 bases from J, the gap between germline ends came to 8 bases. The CDR3 DNA reads TGTGCCAGCAGCTTAGACTACACAAACAATGAGCAGTTCTTC. Its translation: CASSLDYTNNEQFF.

The chain joins TRBV2 to TRBJ1-5; TRBD1 matches 7 bases. J lost 7 bases, V lost 7 bases, and 10 bases had no gene match. The CDR3 consists of 14 residues. CDR1 SNHLY and CDR2 FYNNEI come from the germline V gene. CDR3 DNA sequence: TGTGCCAGCACCGAAGAAGGGGGCGTCCAGCCCCAGCATTTT. Protein: CASTEEGGVQPQHF.

This clone came up a few times. This same CDR3 is encoded by further DNA sequences in the sample. CDR3 nucleotides: TGCAGCGCCGACAGGGGTACTGAAGCTTTCTTT. Its translation: CSADRGTEAFF. V and J are TRBV29-1 and TRBJ1-1; 8 bases map to TRBD1. Germline V lookup: CDR1 SQVTM, CDR2 ANQGSEA. Trimming at V came to 7 bases and at J to 5 bases, leaving 3 bases not matched to a gene. There are 11 residues in the CDR3.